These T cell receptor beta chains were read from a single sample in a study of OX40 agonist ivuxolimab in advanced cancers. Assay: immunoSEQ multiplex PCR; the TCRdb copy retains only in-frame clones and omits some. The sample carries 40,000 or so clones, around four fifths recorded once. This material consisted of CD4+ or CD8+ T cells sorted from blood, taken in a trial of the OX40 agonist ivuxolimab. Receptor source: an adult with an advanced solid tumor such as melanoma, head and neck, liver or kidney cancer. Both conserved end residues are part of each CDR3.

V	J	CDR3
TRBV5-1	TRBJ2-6	CASRVSGANVLTF
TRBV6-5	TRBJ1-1	CASSSDRGSEAFF
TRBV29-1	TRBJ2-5	CSVGLAGGYETQYF
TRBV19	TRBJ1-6	CASSIFMGYNSPLHF
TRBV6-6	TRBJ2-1	CASSYEAAANEQFF
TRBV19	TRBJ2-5	CASSIAGVYQETQYF
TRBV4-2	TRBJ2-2	CASSQGTGETGELFF
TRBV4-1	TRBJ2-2	CASSQFRPLGVYTGELFF
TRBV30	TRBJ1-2	CAWSVLGGRLLSYGYTF
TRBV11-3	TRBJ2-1	CASSLEGFSNEQFF
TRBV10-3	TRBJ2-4	CAISAEGGKDIQYF
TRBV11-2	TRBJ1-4	CASSWGGSEKLFF
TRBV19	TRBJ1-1	CASTGRRDRTEAFF
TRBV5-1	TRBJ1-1	CASSFQGNTEAFF
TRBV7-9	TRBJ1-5	CASSLGAHSNQPQHF
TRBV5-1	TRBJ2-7	CASSIYASGSAYEQYF
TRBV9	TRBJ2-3	CASSVVSDTQYF
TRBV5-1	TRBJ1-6	CASSPRDFTNSPLHF
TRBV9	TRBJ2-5	CASSVEAVQETQYF
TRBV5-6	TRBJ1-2	CASSSWDRPFGYTF
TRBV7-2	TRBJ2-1	CASSPPPGQNEQFF
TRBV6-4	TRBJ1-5	CASSGGDRDDQPQHF
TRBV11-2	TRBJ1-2	CASSSSPGNGYTF
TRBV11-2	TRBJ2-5	CASSDTGTGSVKTQYF
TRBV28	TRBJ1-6	CASSNRDNSPLHF
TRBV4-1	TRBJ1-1	CASSIRQGANTEAFF
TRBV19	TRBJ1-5	CASSIQGPNQPQHF
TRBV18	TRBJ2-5	CASSPSGAGKETQYF
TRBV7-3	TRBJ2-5	CASSLGLAGVETQYF
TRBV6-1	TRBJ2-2	CASSVFSGNTGELFF
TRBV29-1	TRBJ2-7	CSVRGGEQYF
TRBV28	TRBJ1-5	CASSNIRGSGNQPQHF
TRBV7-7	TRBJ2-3	CASSLGPWDTQYF
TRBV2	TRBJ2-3	CASRGLLTDTQYF
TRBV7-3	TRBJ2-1	CASSSGGYNEQFF
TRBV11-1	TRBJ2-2	CASSLVLGELFF
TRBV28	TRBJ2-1	CASSAPTSGAYNEQFF
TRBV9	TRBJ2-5	CASSVTGRQETQYF
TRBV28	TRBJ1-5	CASSLPTGLGSNQPQHF
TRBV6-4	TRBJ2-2	CASSLTSATGELFF
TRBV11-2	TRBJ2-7	CASSPLAGGPPEQYF
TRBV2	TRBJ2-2	CASSEDRGSGELFF
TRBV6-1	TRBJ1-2	CASSEVVEGYGDTF
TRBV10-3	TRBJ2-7	CAISRYRGDSTYEQYF